This paragraph reports one TCR beta chain. Clones were sequenced by immunoSEQ multiplex PCR, and TCRdb holds only the in-frame ones, with some missing. The sample comprises approximately 87,000 clones, approximately 95% of which are singletons, and around 0.35% rests with the top ten. These data come from a study of technical replicates of blood from a handful of donors. CDR3 length: 12 amino acids. The V segment lost 8 bases and the J segment 2 bases; nucleotides outside the gene matches: 1. Germline CDR1 and CDR2: LNHDA and SQIVND (reference sequence). The rearrangement joins TRBV19 to TRBJ1-2; the match to TRBD1 covers 8 bases. Sequences were obtained from T cells isolated from PBMCs. This TCR came from a human donor in good health. The chain's CDR3 is CASGDRNYGYTF. The CDR3 DNA sequence: TGTGCCAGTGGGGACAGGAACTATGGCTACACCTTC.